The clone carrying this T cell receptor (beta chain) was observed a few times. Its specificity is not known. The data are from a study of Ad26.COV2.S vaccination and SARS-CoV-2 variants. General study findings and limits: The TCR breadth and depth analyses may have understated or missed part of the total T cell responses. Vaccine recipients posted higher spike-specific TCR breadth than their placebo counterparts. Non-spike TCR breadth was similar in vaccine and placebo recipients.

The assay was immunoSEQ multiplex PCR, and TCRdb's table has in-frame clones only and misses some. The repertoire holds 380,000 or so clones, with less than 90% as singletons. The V and J ends lost 4 bases and 0 bases respectively, with 7 bases between them. Germline V gives CDR1 MDHEN, CDR2 SYDVKM. CDR3 length: 14 amino acids. The treatment: around 19 received Ad26.COV2.S at low or high dose, single or two shots; about five received placebo; per-sample allocation not given. Vaccine and placebo recipients were sampled on day 63 after the first injection. Its platform was an Ad26 vector, and its expressed antigen was Wuhan-strain SARS-CoV-2 spike.

The TCR was taken from a person between 18 and 59 years old who received the Ad26.COV2.S COVID-19 vaccine or a placebo. The chain joins TRBV28 to TRBJ1-5; tentative D call: TRBD1 (5 bases). The input for sequencing was peripheral blood, taken in a trial of Ad26.COV2.S vaccine versus placebo. The CDR3 here is CASSSGGSNQPQHF. DNA for the CDR3: TGTGCCAGCAGTTCGGGGGGTAGCAATCAGCCCCAGCATTTT.